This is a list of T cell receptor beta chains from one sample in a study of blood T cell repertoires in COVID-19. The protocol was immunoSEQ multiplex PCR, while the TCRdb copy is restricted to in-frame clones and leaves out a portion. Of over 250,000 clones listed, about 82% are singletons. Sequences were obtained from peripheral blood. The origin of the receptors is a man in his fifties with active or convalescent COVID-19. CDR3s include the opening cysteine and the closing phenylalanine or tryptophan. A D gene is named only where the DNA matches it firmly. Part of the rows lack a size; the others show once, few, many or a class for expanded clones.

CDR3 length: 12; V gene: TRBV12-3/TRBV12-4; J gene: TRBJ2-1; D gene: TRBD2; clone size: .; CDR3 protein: CASSSGGRVQFF; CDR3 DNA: TGTGCCAGCAGTTCCGGCGGGAGAGTGCAGTTCTTC
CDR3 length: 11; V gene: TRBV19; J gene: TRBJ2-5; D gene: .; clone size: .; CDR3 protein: CASSTRESQYF; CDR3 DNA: TGTGCCAGTAGTACCCGGGAGTCCCAGTACTTC
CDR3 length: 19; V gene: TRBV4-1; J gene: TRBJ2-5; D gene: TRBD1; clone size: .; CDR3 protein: CASSQGVTPGTGYQETQYF; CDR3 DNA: TGCGCCAGCAGCCAAGGGGTCACCCCCGGGACAGGGTACCAAGAGACCCAGTACTTC
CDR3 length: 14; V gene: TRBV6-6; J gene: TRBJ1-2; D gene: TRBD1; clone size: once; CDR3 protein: CASSYTDRGYGYTF; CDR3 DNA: TGTGCCAGCAGTTATACAGACAGGGGCTATGGCTACACCTTC
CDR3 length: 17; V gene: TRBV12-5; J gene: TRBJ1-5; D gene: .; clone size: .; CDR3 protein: CASGLARWGFLDQPQHF; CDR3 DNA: TGTGCTAGTGGTTTGGCGCGGTGGGGCTTTTTGGATCAGCCCCAGCATTTT
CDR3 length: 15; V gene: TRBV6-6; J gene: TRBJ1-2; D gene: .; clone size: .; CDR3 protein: CASSYSPAGIRGYTF; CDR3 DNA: TGTGCCAGCAGTTACTCGCCTGCGGGGATTCGGGGCTACACCTTC
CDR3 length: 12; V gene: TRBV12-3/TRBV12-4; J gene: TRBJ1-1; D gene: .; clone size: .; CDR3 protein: CASSLPATGAFF; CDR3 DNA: TGTGCCAGCAGTTTACCGGCAACAGGAGCTTTCTTT
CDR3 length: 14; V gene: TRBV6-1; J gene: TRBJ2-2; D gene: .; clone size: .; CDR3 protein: CASSEAAGPGELFF; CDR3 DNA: TGTGCCAGCAGTGAAGCGGCGGGGCCCGGGGAGCTGTTTTTT
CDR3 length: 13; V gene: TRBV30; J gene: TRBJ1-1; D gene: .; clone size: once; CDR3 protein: CAWSVLGGTEAFF; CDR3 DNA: TGTGCCTGGAGTGTACTGGGGGGCACTGAAGCTTTCTTT
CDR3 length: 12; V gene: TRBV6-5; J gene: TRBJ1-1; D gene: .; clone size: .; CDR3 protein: CASMSRRSEAFF; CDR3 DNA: TGTGCCAGCATGAGTCGAAGAAGTGAAGCTTTCTTT
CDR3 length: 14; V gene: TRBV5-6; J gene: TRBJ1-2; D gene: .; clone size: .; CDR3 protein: CASSVQGVVYGYTF; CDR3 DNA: TGTGCCAGCAGCGTACAGGGAGTCGTCTATGGCTACACCTTC
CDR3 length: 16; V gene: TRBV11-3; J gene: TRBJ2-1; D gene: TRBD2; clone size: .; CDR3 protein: CASSLDGLAAPNEQFF; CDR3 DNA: TGTGCCAGCAGCTTAGATGGACTAGCGGCCCCCAATGAGCAGTTCTTC
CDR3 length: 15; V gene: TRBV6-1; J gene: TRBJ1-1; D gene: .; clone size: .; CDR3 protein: CASSENPGVLTEAFF; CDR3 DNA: TGTGCCAGCAGTGAAAATCCGGGGGTATTAACTGAAGCTTTCTTT
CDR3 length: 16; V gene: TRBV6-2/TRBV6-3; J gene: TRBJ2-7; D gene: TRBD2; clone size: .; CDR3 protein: CASSSLRLARPYEQYF; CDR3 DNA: TGTGCCAGCAGTTCCCTCAGACTAGCGAGACCCTACGAGCAGTACTTC
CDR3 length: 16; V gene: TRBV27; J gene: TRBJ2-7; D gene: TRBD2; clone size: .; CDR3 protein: CASSWRGTSGFYEQYF; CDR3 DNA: TGTGCCAGCAGTTGGCGCGGGACTAGTGGGTTCTACGAGCAGTACTTC
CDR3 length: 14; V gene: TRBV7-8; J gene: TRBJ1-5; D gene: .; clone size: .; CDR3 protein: CASSRGGGNQPQHF; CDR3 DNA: TGTGCCAGCAGCCGAGGGGGAGGCAATCAGCCCCAGCATTTT
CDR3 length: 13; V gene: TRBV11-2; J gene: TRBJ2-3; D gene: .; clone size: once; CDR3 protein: CASSFGNTDTQYF; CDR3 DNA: TGTGCCAGCAGCTTCGGGAACACAGATACGCAGTATTTT
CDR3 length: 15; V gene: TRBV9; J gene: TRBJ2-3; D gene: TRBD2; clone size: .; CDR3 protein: CASSLSGVWTDTQYF; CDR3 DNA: TGTGCCAGCAGCCTTAGCGGGGTTTGGACAGATACGCAGTATTTT
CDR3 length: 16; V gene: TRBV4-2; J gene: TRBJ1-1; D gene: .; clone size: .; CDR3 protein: CASSQGALGGNTEAFF; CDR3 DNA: TGTGCCAGCAGCCAAGGGGCCTTGGGGGGGAACACTGAAGCTTTCTTT
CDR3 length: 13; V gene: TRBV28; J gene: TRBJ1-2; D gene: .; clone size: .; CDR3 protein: CASSAPQGFGYTF; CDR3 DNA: TGTGCCAGCAGTGCCCCACAGGGTTTTGGCTACACCTTC
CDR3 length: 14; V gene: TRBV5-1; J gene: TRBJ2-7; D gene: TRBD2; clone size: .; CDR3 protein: CASSQRLAADEQYF; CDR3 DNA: TGCGCCAGCAGCCAACGACTAGCGGCTGACGAGCAGTACTTC
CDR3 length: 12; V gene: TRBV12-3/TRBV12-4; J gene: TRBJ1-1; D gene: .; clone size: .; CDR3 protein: CASSPRGTEAFF; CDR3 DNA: TGTGCCAGCAGTCCCAGGGGCACTGAAGCTTTCTTT
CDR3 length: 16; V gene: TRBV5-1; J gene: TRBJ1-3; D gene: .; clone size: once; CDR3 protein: CASSLGTVPSGNTIYF; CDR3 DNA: TGCGCCAGCAGCTTAGGGACTGTACCCTCTGGAAACACCATATATTTT
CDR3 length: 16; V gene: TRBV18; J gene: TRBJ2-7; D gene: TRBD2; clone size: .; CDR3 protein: CASSPRLAGISYEQYF; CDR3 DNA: TGTGCCAGCTCACCACGACTAGCGGGAATCTCCTACGAGCAGTACTTC
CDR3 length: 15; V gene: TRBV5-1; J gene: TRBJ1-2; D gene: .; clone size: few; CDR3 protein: CASSSAGTRNYGYTF; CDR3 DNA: TGCGCCAGCAGCTCGGCGGGGACGAGGAATTATGGCTACACCTTC
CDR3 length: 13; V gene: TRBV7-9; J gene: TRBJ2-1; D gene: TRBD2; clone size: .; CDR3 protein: CASSLEGLAEKFF; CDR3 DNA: TGTGCCAGCAGCTTAGAGGGGCTAGCGGAGAAGTTCTTC
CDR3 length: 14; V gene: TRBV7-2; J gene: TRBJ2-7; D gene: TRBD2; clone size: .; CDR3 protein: CASSSLAGPSEQYF; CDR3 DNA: TGTGCCAGCAGCTCGCTAGCGGGACCAAGCGAGCAGTACTTC
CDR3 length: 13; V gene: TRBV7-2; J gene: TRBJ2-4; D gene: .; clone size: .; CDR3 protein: CASSLERKNIQYF; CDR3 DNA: TGTGCCAGCAGCTTAGAGCGAAAAAACATTCAGTACTTC
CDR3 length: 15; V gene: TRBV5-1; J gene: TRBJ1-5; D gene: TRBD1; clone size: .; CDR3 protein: CASSLGQGVNQPQHF; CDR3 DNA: TGCGCCAGCAGCTTGGGACAGGGAGTTAATCAGCCCCAGCATTTT
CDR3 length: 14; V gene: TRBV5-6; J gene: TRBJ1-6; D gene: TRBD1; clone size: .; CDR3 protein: CASGGQGGYSPLHF; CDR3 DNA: TGTGCCAGCGGGGGACAGGGGGGGTATTCACCCCTCCACTTT
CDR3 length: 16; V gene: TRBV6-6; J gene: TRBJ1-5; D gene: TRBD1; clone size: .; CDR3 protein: CASSYPGTGVDQPQHF; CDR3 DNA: TGTGCCAGCAGTTACCCCGGGACAGGGGTCGATCAGCCCCAGCATTTT
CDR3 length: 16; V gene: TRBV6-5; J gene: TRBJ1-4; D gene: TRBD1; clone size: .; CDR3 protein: CASSYSRTGDNEKLFF; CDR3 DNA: TGTGCCAGCAGTTACTCACGGACAGGGGATAATGAAAAACTGTTTTTT